The clone carrying this T cell receptor (beta chain) was recorded at least ten times. Its antigen is still unknown. A patient was excluded if there was uncontrolled infection, other autoimmune disease, pregnancy or lactation. These data belong to a study of T cells in Graves' hyperthyroidism and ophthalmopathy. General observations from the study: Expanded thyroid clonotypes (above 0.001) were mostly also found in blood.

With V trimmed by 6 bases and J by 7 bases, 6 bases remained unmatched. The CDR3 consists of 14 residues. Per germline, CDR1 MDHEN and CDR2 SYDVKM. Template material for amplifying TCR beta CDR3 regions consisted of RNA transcripts. Carried out on the TCR CDR3, a first-round RT-PCR used the HTBI primer set. Using its own MiXCR run on the multiplex PCR reads, TCRdb lists one record per CDR3 protein. In the table there are about 260,000 distinct CDR3 sequences, around 15% of which are singletons. Sample: blood. The V call is TRBV28, the J call TRBJ2-7; 13 bases align to TRBD2. The source is a woman aged 18-35 years with Graves' ophthalmopathy. This CDR3 is CASRGLAGRGEQYF. CDR3 sequence (DNA): TGTGCCAGCAGGGGACTAGCGGGAAGGGGGGAGCAGTACTTC.